This T cell receptor beta chain was documented in a study of naive and memory T cell subsets. Overall study findings and caveats: Possibly reflecting memory cells re-expressing CD45RA, a few larger clonotypes occurred in naive repertoires, especially CD8. Clonotypes are single alpha or beta chains, not paired receptors. In naive cells, over 95% of TCR sequences were seen only once.

This CDR3 has 17 residues. Trimming removed 0 bases from V and 0 bases from J, with 9 bases in between. The germline V gene has CDR1 LGHNA and CDR2 YSLEER. Both TRBC1 and TRBC2 were covered by a beta constant-region primer of two equimolar oligonucleotides. Ligated cDNA was amplified by four rounds of PCR with nested alpha and beta constant-region primers and SP2. The cDNA 3' end received a ligated single-stranded oligonucleotide carrying the SP2 primer and a 12-nucleotide UMI. TCRdb re-called the UMI-ligation and nested PCR reads with MiXCR, one entry per CDR3 protein. The sample contains 150,000 or so distinct CDR3 sequences, approximately 22% of which appear only once. This clonotype was detected only a few times. Its antigen is unidentified.

The receptor was derived from a human donor in good health. The chain employs TRBV4-3 and TRBJ1-6, with unresolved D. The sample taken for sequencing was naive CD4+ T cells from blood. The CDR3 DNA reads as TGCGCCAGCAGCCAAGATGAAGGAACCTCCTATAATTCACCCCTCCACTTT. This codes for CASSQDEGTSYNSPLHF.